The rows below give T cell receptor beta chains drawn from one sample of a study of PD-L1 blockade in urothelial cancer. Sequenced by immunoSEQ multiplex PCR; TCRdb stores in-frame clones only, minus some. Of 100,000 to 150,000 clones in the sample, about four fifths were seen once. The source material was PBMCs, sampled around atezolizumab (anti-PD-L1) treatment. These receptors were obtained from a man in his fifties with urothelial cancer. CDR3s include the opening cysteine and the closing phenylalanine or tryptophan. A D gene is named only where the DNA matches it firmly. Clone size is shown for a subset of rows, as once, few, many or a class of expanded clone.

>.|TRBV5-4|TRBJ1-3|.
TGTGCCAGCAGCTTACAGGGTCCTGGAAACACCATATATTTT
CASSLQGPGNTIYF
>.|TRBV5-4|TRBJ2-3|.
TGTGCCAGCAGCGAAACTAGCACAGATACGCAGTATTTT
CASSETSTDTQYF
>TRBD1|TRBV28|TRBJ1-3|few
TGTGCCAGCAGTTTCCCAGGGGGGAGAGGAAACACCATATATTTT
CASSFPGGRGNTIYF
>.|TRBV30|TRBJ1-5|.
TGTGCCTGGAGTGTAGGCGGGGGCGGAAGCAATCAGCCCCAGCATTTT
CAWSVGGGGSNQPQHF
>.|TRBV4-1|TRBJ1-4|.
TGCGCCAGCAGCCAGTTGAGTCTGGGGAGAAGTGAAAAACTGTTTTTT
CASSQLSLGRSEKLFF
>.|TRBV6-4|TRBJ2-2|.
TGTGCCAGCAGTATGGTAGTTCACACCGGGGAGCTGTTTTTT
CASSMVVHTGELFF
>.|TRBV5-3|TRBJ2-7|.
TGTGCCAGAAGCTTGGACCCCTACTACGAGCAGTACTTC
CARSLDPYYEQYF
>TRBD2|TRBV6-5|TRBJ2-7|.
TGTGCCAGCAGAGCGGGAGGCGTGCAGTACTTC
CASRAGGVQYF
>.|TRBV19|TRBJ2-7|.
TGTGCCAGTAGTACTGGGCCCGGGAGTAACCACGAGCAGTACTTC
CASSTGPGSNHEQYF
>TRBD1|TRBV5-1|TRBJ2-2|.
TGCGCCAGCAGCTTCGCAAAAACTACCGACAGGGCGTCCACCGGGGAGCTGTTTTTT
CASSFAKTTDRASTGELFF
>TRBD1|TRBV28|TRBJ1-2|.
TGTGCCAGCGGTAGGGAAGGGACAGGGGGCCTTGGCTACACCTTC
CASGREGTGGLGYTF
>.|TRBV6-6|TRBJ2-1|.
TGTGCCAGCCGGGACATTTCGGGCGCAATTGAGCAGTTCTTC
CASRDISGAIEQFF
>.|TRBV10-2|TRBJ1-1|.
TGCGCCAGCAGTGAGTCTCGGGGGGAAGCTTTCTTT
CASSESRGEAFF
>.|TRBV9|TRBJ1-1|few
TGTGCCAGCAGCGTAGTCAGGGTTTCCACTGAAGCTTTCTTT
CASSVVRVSTEAFF
>TRBD2|TRBV5-1|TRBJ2-5|.
TGCGCCAGCAGCAGCGGGAGGGCCGAAGAGACCCAGTACTTC
CASSSGRAEETQYF
>.|TRBV11-2|TRBJ1-5|few
TGTGCCAGCAGCTTAGAGGGCAGCAATCAGCCCCAGCATTTT
CASSLEGSNQPQHF
>TRBD2|TRBV6-5|TRBJ2-1|once
TGTGCCAGCAGTTACTCTAGCGGGAGGAATGAGCAGTTCTTC
CASSYSSGRNEQFF
>.|TRBV7-9|TRBJ2-5|.
TGTGCCAGCAGCGACCTACGGGGGAAAGAGACCCAGTACTTC
CASSDLRGKETQYF
>TRBD1|TRBV7-3|TRBJ1-1|.
TGTGCCAGCAGCCCTAACCAGGGGGCTCGAACTGAAGCTTTCTTT
CASSPNQGARTEAFF
>.|TRBV6-1|TRBJ1-1|once
TGTGCCAGCAGTGAAGCGAAATACAGGGTTCAAGCTTTCTTT
CASSEAKYRVQAFF
>TRBD2|TRBV28|TRBJ2-1|.
TGTGCCAGCAGTCCCTCCGGGACTAGCGGGAGAAATGAGCAGTTCTTC
CASSPSGTSGRNEQFF